This T cell receptor beta chain was observed in a study of blood T cell repertoires in COVID-19. Looking at the study overall: T cells, B-cell-depleted T cells, or PBMCs supplied cDNA or gDNA.

Libraries were prepared by immunoSEQ multiplex PCR; TCRdb keeps only in-frame clonotypes and omits some of them. The data show 150,000 or so clones, roughly 85% seen once. The length of the CDR3 is 19 residues. V was clipped by 2 bases and J by 3 bases; unmatched bases: 19. Germline V gene lookup returns CDR1 SGHNT and CDR2 YYREEE (reference sequence). V and J are TRBV5-4 and TRBJ2-5; 7 bases agree with TRBD2. This TCR derives from a human donor with acute or convalescent COVID-19. The donor label of this sample is uncertain. The specimen was peripheral blood. The CDR3 DNA follows: TGTGCCAGCAGCTTTGAGGGGCGGCTAGCGGTGTCCGGGAAAGAGACCCAGTACTTC. This encodes CASSFEGRLAVSGKETQYF.